This TCR beta chain was recorded in a study of regulatory T cells in long-lasting Graves disease. The sample holds many counts of this clonotype. Antigen unknown. Study results and limitations: New patients shared around 1,000 public clonotypes, and persistent patients shared more, with a few thousand. Newly diagnosed Graves' patients exceeded persistent ones in TCR diversity.

Time point denoted: persistent/refractory GD, antithyroid drugs over 5 years with positive TRAb. PBMC-extracted RNA yielded the TCR library. Patients were from an endocrinology department in Xi'an, China. According to the study, TCR beta libraries were built with iRepertoire HTBI primers and CDR3-region Arm-PCR. TCRdb redid the calling of the multiplex PCR reads with MiXCR, one entry per CDR3 protein. Here the sample spans 300,000 to 350,000 distinct CDR3 sequences, around 20% being singletons. Germline trimming cut 2 bases from V and 2 bases from J; bases unmatched to any gene: 2. Germline loops: CDR1 MNHNS, CDR2 SASEGT. The CDR3 extends over 14 amino acids.

The sequence came from a female donor with Graves disease. The sequenced sample was peripheral blood mononuclear cells (PBMCs), obtained when the disease was refractory, from a patient treated with antithyroid drugs. The V and J genes are TRBV6-1 and TRBJ2-7, with 8 bases fitting TRBD2. CDR3 in DNA: TGTGCCAGCAGTGAACGGGAGGGACCCTACGAGCAGTACTTC. It translates to CASSEREGPYEQYF.